The 6 T cell receptor beta chains presented below share a single source sample, sequenced in a study of Graves' ophthalmopathy and Graves' hyperthyroidism. RNA transcripts were the template, and TCR beta CDR3 regions were amplified from them. HTBI primers primed a first-round RT-PCR, and a second-round multiplex PCR followed. TCRdb used MiXCR to reprocess the multiplex PCR reads, holding one entry per CDR3 protein. The sample lists roughly 420,000 distinct CDR3 sequences; 20% to 25% were seen once. Sequencing was performed on peripheral blood. Every receptor here comes from a woman between 18 and 29 years old with stable Graves' hyperthyroidism.

About this clonotype: A much larger clone is a single base away; this may be a read error. The CDR3 end shows no conserved phenylalanine or tryptophan, and so a read error is likely. The chain couples TRBV7-2 to TRBJ2-3; 7 bases match TRBD2. CDR3 length: 14 residues. Germline V gene lookup returns CDR1 SGHTA and CDR2 FQGNSA. The J segment lost 4 bases and the V segment lost 5 bases, leaving 6 bases of the junction unmatched. The CDR3 here is CASSIKRDPDTQYC. The CDR3 DNA reads TGTGCCAGCAGCATTAAGCGGGACCCAGATACGCAGTATTGT.

The chain carries TRBV20-1 and TRBJ2-2; TRBD2 matches at 10 bases. Trimming removed 0 bases from V and 3 bases from J; junction bases left unmatched: 4. Looked up from germline, CDR1 is DFQATT and CDR2 is SNEGSKA (reference sequence). This CDR3 comprises 16 residues. The CDR3 bases are TGCAGTGCTAGAGAAATGACTAGCGGGTACACCGGGGAGCTGTTTTTT. Protein sequence: CSAREMTSGYTGELFF.

This clonotype was recorded at least ten times. The chain recombines TRBV12-3 or TRBV12-4 with TRBJ2-7, with D hard to call. The CDR3 has 16 amino acids. V was shortened by 5 bases and J by 7 bases, with 24 bases between the two germline ends. The CDR3 loop reads CASSAGLEGTVEEQYF. Here the CDR3 DNA reads TGTGCCAGCAGTGCTGGGCTAGAAGGAACTGTGGAGGAGCAGTACTTC.

This clonotype has a count of ten or more. The chain uses TRBV11-2 and TRBJ1-3; D is unresolved. Trimming took off 1 base at V and 2 bases at J, with 9 bases between the two ends. The CDR3 covers 15 residues. Germline V lookup: CDR1 SGHAT, CDR2 FQNNGV. The CDR3 DNA reads as TGTGCCAGCAGCTTAGTTTATCAGGCTGGAAACACCATATATTTT. Translated, it gives CASSLVYQAGNTIYF. Full variable domain (missing parts from reference TRBV11-2 and TRBJ1-3): EAGVAQSPRYKIIEKRQSVAFWCNPISGHATLYWYQQILGQGPKLLIQFQNNGVVDDSQLPKDRFSAERLKGVDSTLKIQPAKLEDSAVYLCASSLVYQAGNTIYFGEGSWLTVV.

This clonotype has at least ten counts. The chain has TRBV28 and TRBJ1-1, with D unresolved. The CDR3 has 15 residues. Germline CDR1 is MDHEN and CDR2 is SYDVKM. Trimming removed 4 bases from V and 3 bases from J, with 15 bases in between. The DNA of the CDR3 is TGTGCCAGCAGTTCCCCCCGTAAATCGGACACTGAAGCTTTCTTT. It yields the protein CASSSPRKSDTEAFF.

The V gene is TRBV24-1, the J gene TRBJ2-5, with D maybe TRBD1 (5 bases). Germline V gene sequence: CDR1 KGHDR, CDR2 SFDVKD. V lost 5 bases to trimming and J lost 4 bases, with 10 bases between them. This CDR3 spans 13 amino acids. The CDR3 loop reads CATSAPGIETQYF. CDR3 in DNA: TGTGCCACCAGTGCACCAGGGATAGAGACCCAGTACTTC.